This entry is about one T cell receptor (beta chain). Original processing methods: Reference gene primers were amplified, and this amplification served to estimate nucleated cell counts. The assay was immunoSEQ multiplex PCR, and TCRdb's table has in-frame clones only and misses some. The V and J calls and clone size are taken from that table; D and trimming were inferred from the DNA. The table has more than 95,000 clones, more than 75% seen once; the top ten hold approximately 1.4%. This sample was taken from a study of blood T cell repertoires in COVID-19. Study-wide context: The samples span acute and convalescent COVID-19 from the United States, Italy and Spain. The analysed material was cDNA or gDNA that came from T cells, B-cell-depleted T cells, or PBMCs.

The CDR3 runs 17 residues. Trimming removed 5 bases from V and 0 bases from J, with 14 bases in between. Germline values: CDR1 SGHNT, CDR2 YENEEA. Specimen: peripheral blood. The chain couples TRBV11-3 to TRBJ2-6; a weak D match, TRBD1 (6 bases). This sequence originates from a human donor in a cohort sampled during active COVID-19. This chain's CDR3 is CASSPPTGTSGANVLTF. CDR3 in DNA: TGTGCCAGCAGCCCTCCCACAGGGACCTCTGGGGCCAACGTCCTGACTTTC.